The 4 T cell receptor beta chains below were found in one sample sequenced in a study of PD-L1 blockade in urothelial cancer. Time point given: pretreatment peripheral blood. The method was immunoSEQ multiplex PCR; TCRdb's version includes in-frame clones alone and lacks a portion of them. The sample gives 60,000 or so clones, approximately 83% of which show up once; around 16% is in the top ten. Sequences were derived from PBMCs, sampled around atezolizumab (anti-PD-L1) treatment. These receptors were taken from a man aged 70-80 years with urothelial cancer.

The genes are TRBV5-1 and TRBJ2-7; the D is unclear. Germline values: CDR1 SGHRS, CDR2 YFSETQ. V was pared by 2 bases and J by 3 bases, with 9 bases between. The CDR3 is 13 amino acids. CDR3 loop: CASSFDWNYEQYF. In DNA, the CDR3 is TGCGCCAGCAGCTTCGACTGGAACTACGAGCAGTACTTC. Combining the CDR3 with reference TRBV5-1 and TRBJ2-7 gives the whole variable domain KAGVTQTPRYLIKTRGQQVTLSCSPISGHRSVSWYQQTPGQGLQFLFEYFSETQRNKGNFPGRFSGRQFSNSRSEMNVSTLELGDSALYLCASSFDWNYEQYFGPGTRLTVT.

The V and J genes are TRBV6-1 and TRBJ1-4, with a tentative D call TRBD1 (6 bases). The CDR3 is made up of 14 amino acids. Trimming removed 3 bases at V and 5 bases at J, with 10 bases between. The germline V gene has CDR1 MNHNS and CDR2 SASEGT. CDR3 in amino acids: CASSDAGANEKLFF. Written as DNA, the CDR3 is TGTGCCAGCAGTGACGCAGGGGCAAATGAAAAACTGTTTTTT.

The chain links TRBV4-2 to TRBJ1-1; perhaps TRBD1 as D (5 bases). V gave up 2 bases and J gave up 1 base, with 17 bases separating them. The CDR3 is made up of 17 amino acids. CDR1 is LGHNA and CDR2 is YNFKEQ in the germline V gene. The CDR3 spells CASSQQSFGHTNTEAFF. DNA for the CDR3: TGTGCCAGCAGCCAACAGTCTTTCGGACATACGAACACTGAAGCTTTCTTT.

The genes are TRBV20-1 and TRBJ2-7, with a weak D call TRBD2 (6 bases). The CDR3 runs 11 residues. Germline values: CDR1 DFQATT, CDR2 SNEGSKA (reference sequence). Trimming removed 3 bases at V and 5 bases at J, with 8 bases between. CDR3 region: CSASGSHEQYF. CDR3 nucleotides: TGCAGTGCTAGCGGGAGCCACGAGCAGTACTTC.